One sample yielded the 19 T cell receptor beta chains listed below, sequenced in a study of T cell repertoires in cytomegalovirus infection. TCRdb processed the reads anew with MiXCR; each CDR3 protein has one entry. In the table there are some 110,000 distinct CDR3 sequences, about 9.4% of which are singletons. These receptors lack a known antigen. Sequencing input: PBMCs, sequenced either directly or after in vitro stimulation (not recorded which). The receptors stem from a human donor in good health (CMV status not recorded). Some clones in this sample may be carry-over from other donors' samples.

By sample share, this clonotype is large (0.1 to 1%). This chain uses TRBV7-7 with TRBJ2-1, with 9 bases matching TRBD2. The V gene's germline CDR1 is SSHAT and CDR2 FNYEAQ (reference sequence). V trimming: 2 bases; J trimming: 9 bases; junction bases outside the gene matches: 8. The CDR3 runs to 15 residues. The CDR3 region is CASSLWREGQGEQFF. CDR3 coding DNA: TGTGCCAGCAGCTTATGGCGGGAGGGCCAGGGTGAGCAGTTCTTC.

This clonotype was detected ten times or more. The chain employs TRBV7-2 and TRBJ2-3; tentative D call: TRBD2 (6 bases). The germline V and J ends were trimmed by 3 bases and 1 base, with 14 bases remaining between them. This CDR3 contains 16 residues. CDR1 and CDR2 (germline): SGHTA, FQGNSA. The CDR3 here is CASSFGSGVGTDTQYF. As DNA, the CDR3 is TGTGCCAGCAGCTTTGGGTCGGGAGTCGGCACAGATACGCAGTATTTT.

The V gene is TRBV6-6, the J gene TRBJ1-2; no reliable D call. Per the germline V gene, CDR1 is MNHNY and CDR2 is SVGAGI (reference sequence). V was cut by 6 bases and J by 7 bases, with 15 bases left in between. This CDR3 has 13 amino acids. For the CDR3, the DNA is TGTGCCAGCAGGCCCCTGGTCGGTAGTGGCTACACCTTC. It specifies CASRPLVGSGYTF.

This clonotype was recorded at least ten times. V usage is TRBV5-1 and J usage is TRBJ2-3; D unresolved. The length of the CDR3 is 15 residues. Trimming shortened V by 0 bases and J by 2 bases, and 10 bases separated the two germline ends. Germline lookup yields CDR1 SGHRS and CDR2 YFSETQ. The CDR3 protein is CASSLAPSPTDTQYF. The CDR3 DNA is TGCGCCAGCAGCTTGGCCCCCTCCCCCACAGATACGCAGTATTTT.

The V gene is TRBV7-2, the J gene TRBJ2-1; perhaps TRBD1 as D (5 bases). The V and J ends lost 1 base and 8 bases respectively, with 12 bases between them. Germline V lookup: CDR1 SGHTA, CDR2 FQGNSA. The CDR3 sequence is 14 residues long. The CDR3 region is CASSLDKVRDEQFF. Written as DNA, the CDR3 is TGTGCCAGCAGCTTAGATAAGGTCAGGGATGAGCAGTTCTTC.

This clonotype was counted many times. This CDR3 reads CASSLEGQGTYGYTF. CDR3 nucleotide sequence: TGTGCCAGCAGCTTAGAGGGACAGGGTACCTATGGCTACACCTTC. This sequence joins TRBV7-2 and TRBJ1-2; 9 bases are a match to TRBD1. Germline-derived CDR1 and CDR2 are SGHTA and FQGNSA. V dropped 1 base and J dropped 4; count of bases not matched to a gene: 4. The CDR3 spans 15 residues.

This clonotype appeared many times. The chain carries TRBV7-2 and TRBJ1-5, with D maybe TRBD1 (6 bases). Germline values: CDR1 SGHTA, CDR2 FQGNSA. This CDR3 has 15 amino acids. The V and J ends lost 5 bases and 0 bases respectively, with 11 bases between them. CDR3 DNA sequence: TGTGCCAGCAGCCAAACAGGGAATAGCAATCAGCCCCAGCATTTT. It specifies CASSQTGNSNQPQHF.

The sample holds many counts of this clonotype. V is TRBV4-3 and J is TRBJ1-5; D is unresolved. CDR1 and CDR2 (germline): LGHNA, YSLEER. V lost 1 base to trimming and J lost 7 bases, with 8 bases between them. This CDR3 has 13 residues. The CDR3 DNA reads as TGCGCCAGCAGCCAAGGAACGGGGCAGCCCCAGCATTTT. Encoded protein: CASSQGTGQPQHF.

This clonotype was seen at least ten times. J is TRBJ1-5 and V is TRBV5-4, with D possibly TRBD1 on 5 matching bases. V lost 0 bases to trimming and J lost 1 base, with 8 bases between them. The CDR3 is 15 residues long. CDR1 and CDR2 (germline): SGHNT, YYREEE (reference sequence). CDR3 in amino acids: CASSLGGLSNQPQHF. DNA of the CDR3: TGTGCCAGCAGCTTGGGGGGACTGAGCAATCAGCCCCAGCATTTT.

This clonotype was seen repeatedly, ten times or more. V is TRBV7-8 and J is TRBJ1-6, with D unclear. With 4 bases removed from V and 0 bases from J, the gap between germline ends came to 16 bases. The CDR3 has 18 residues. Germline-derived CDR1 and CDR2 are SGHVS and FQNEAQ. The DNA for the CDR3 is TGTGCCAGCAGCTCAAGTGGTGAGGGAAGCTCCTATAATTCACCCCTCCACTTT. Translated, it gives CASSSSGEGSSYNSPLHF.

This clonotype was observed at least ten times. The chain links TRBV5-6 to TRBJ2-7, with D possibly matching TRBD2 (6 bases). Per the germline V gene, CDR1 is SGHDT and CDR2 is YYEEEE. The CDR3 is 12 amino acids. Trimming stripped 0 bases from V and 6 bases from J, with 7 bases between. The DNA for the CDR3 is TGTGCCAGCAGCTTGGAGGAGGGCGAGCAGTACGTC. Protein: CASSLEEGEQYV.

This clonotype has a handful of counts. The V call is TRBV6-2 or TRBV6-3, the J call TRBJ2-1; D unresolved. CDR1 MNHEY and CDR2 SVGEGT come from the germline V gene. The V end lost 6 bases, the J end lost 4 bases, and 7 bases lay between the germline ends. The CDR3 runs to 12 residues. The CDR3 sequence: CASSQQYNEQFF. The CDR3, as DNA: TGTGCCAGCAGCCAACAGTACAATGAGCAGTTCTTC.

This clonotype was seen at least ten times. This chain joins TRBV2 and TRBJ2-4, with D unclear. Germline lookup yields CDR1 SNHLY and CDR2 FYNNEI. V dropped 9 bases and J dropped 2 bases, with 5 bases sitting between them. The CDR3 runs to 11 residues. This chain's CDR3 is CASATKNIQYF. CDR3 bases: TGTGCCAGTGCAACCAAAAACATTCAGTACTTC.

This clonotype turned up a few times. The chain links TRBV7-8 to TRBJ2-1; TRBD2 matches 7 bases. After removal of 5 bases from V and 4 bases from J, the junction contained 11 bases not matched to a gene. The CDR3 sequence is 16 residues long. Germline CDR1 is SGHVS and CDR2 is FQNEAQ. The CDR3 loop reads CASSVAWWEGYNEQFF. CDR3 DNA sequence: TGTGCCAGCAGCGTGGCATGGTGGGAGGGGTACAATGAGCAGTTCTTC.

Concerning this clonotype itself: A read error is possible here, since a much larger clone lies one base away. V is TRBV6-2 or TRBV6-3 and J is TRBJ1-5; 7 positions match TRBD1. The germline gives CDR1 MNHEY, CDR2 SVGEGT. Trimming cost V 0 bases and J 4 bases; bases outside gene matches: 0. The CDR3 totals 14 residues. The CDR3 DNA follows: TGTGCCAGCAGTTACTCGACAGGGAATCAGCCCCAGCATTTT. Residues: CASSYSTGNQPQHF.

This rearrangement joins TRBV5-3 to TRBJ2-1, with 10 positions matching TRBD2. TRBV5-3 is given ORF status, its function remaining uncertain. The V gene end was trimmed by 4 bases and the J gene end by 3 bases; junction bases not matched to a gene: 1. This CDR3 has 14 amino acids. CDR3 loop: CARSRTSGYNEQFF. CDR3 nucleotides: TGTGCCAGAAGCCGGACTAGCGGCTACAATGAGCAGTTCTTC.

This clonotype was picked up many times. The chain couples TRBV7-9 to TRBJ2-7; no clear D. There are 12 residues in the CDR3. The V and J ends lost 3 bases and 7 bases respectively, with 10 bases between them. Germline V gene sequence: CDR1 SEHNR, CDR2 FQNEAQ (reference sequence). DNA for the CDR3: TGTGCCAGCAGCTTCTCTTCAGATGAGCAGTACTTC. Translating gives CASSFSSDEQYF.

This clonotype was picked up a small number of times. V and J are TRBV5-4 and TRBJ1-2; possibly TRBD1 for D (5 bases). Germline V gene data show CDR1 as SGHNT and CDR2 as YYREEE (reference sequence). The V and J ends lost 0 bases and 8 bases respectively, with 14 bases between them. The CDR3 has 14 amino acids. This CDR3 is CASSLGTGVVGYTF. CDR3 nucleotide sequence: TGTGCCAGCAGCTTGGGTACGGGGGTCGTCGGCTACACCTTC.

This clonotype came up many times. The chain is built from TRBV11-2 and TRBJ1-2; possibly TRBD1 for D (5 bases). The germline V gene encodes CDR1 SGHAT and CDR2 FQNNGV. V was pared by 6 bases and J by 2 bases, with 7 bases between. CDR3 size: 12 residues. CDR3 residues: CASSGQNYGYTF. The CDR3 nucleotides read TGTGCCAGCAGTGGACAAAACTATGGCTACACCTTC.